Following are 11 T cell receptor beta chains from one sample sequenced in a study of regulatory dendritic cells for organ transplantation. Some clones are missing from TCRdb's copy, which holds only in-frame ones; the method was immunoSEQ multiplex PCR. The sample carries 29,000 or so clones, roughly 85% recorded once. The sample taken for sequencing was memory CD4+ T cells from blood. The subset: CD45RO+ memory T cells. Receptors originate from a human donor in good health.

This sequence joins TRBV5-4 and TRBJ1-6; 8 bases map to TRBD1. Germline-derived CDR1 and CDR2 are SGHNT and YYREEE (reference sequence). The CDR3 is 14 amino acids. The V and J ends lost 3 bases and 8 bases, in that order; junction bases with no gene match: 4. This CDR3 reads CASSSDRVDSPLHF. The CDR3, as DNA: TGTGCCAGCAGCTCGGACAGGGTAGATTCACCCCTCCACTTT.

The chain is built from TRBV11-2 and TRBJ2-4; 15 nucleotides agree with TRBD2. V shed 5 bases, J shed 8 bases, and the junction held 10 bases outside the gene matches. Germline CDR1 and CDR2: SGHAT and FQNNGV. This CDR3 spans 17 amino acids. This CDR3 reads CASSPRTSGGAGDIQYF. The CDR3 nucleotides are TGTGCCAGCAGCCCCCGGACTAGCGGGGGGGCGGGGGACATTCAGTACTTC. The whole variable domain, remainder taken from reference TRBV11-2 and TRBJ2-4, is EAGVAQSPRYKIIEKRQSVAFWCNPISGHATLYWYQQILGQGPKLLIQFQNNGVVDDSQLPKDRFSAERLKGVDSTLKIQPAKLEDSAVYLCASSPRTSGGAGDIQYFGAGTRLSVL.

The CDR3 here is CASSQGGTTDTQYF. The CDR3 DNA reads as TGCGCCAGCAGCCAAGGGGGGACCACAGATACGCAGTATTTT. The chain couples TRBV5-1 to TRBJ2-3, with D perhaps TRBD1 or TRBD2 (6 bases each). Germline V gene data show CDR1 as SGHRS and CDR2 as YFSETQ. The CDR3 sequence is 14 residues long. V was trimmed by 4 bases and J by 2 bases, leaving 11 bases between them.

The J gene is TRBJ2-1, the V gene TRBV4-3; 7 bases are a match to TRBD1. The V and J ends lost 0 bases and 9 bases, in that order; junction bases with no gene match: 11. In germline, CDR1 is LGHNA, CDR2 YSLEER. CDR3 size: 16 residues. The CDR3 nucleotides read TGCGCCAGCAGCCAAGACCCAGGGGGTAGCTACGGTGAGCAGTTCTTC. Its translation: CASSQDPGGSYGEQFF.

The V gene is TRBV7-3, the J gene TRBJ2-1; D gene uncertain. Trimming took off 4 bases at V and 8 bases at J, with 12 bases between the two ends. Germline-derived CDR1 and CDR2 are SGHTA and FQGTGA. The CDR3 length is 13 residues. The CDR3 nucleotides are TGTGCCAGCAGCTCAAGACGTTCCGATGAGCAGTTCTTC. Translation gives CASSSRRSDEQFF.

J is TRBJ2-2 and V is TRBV5-1, with D possibly matching TRBD1 (6 bases). V shed 0 bases and J shed 3 bases, with 9 bases lying between them. Germline V gives CDR1 SGHRS, CDR2 YFSETQ. The CDR3 covers 15 residues. The CDR3 DNA sequence: TGCGCCAGCAGCTTGGACAGGGCCGACACCGGGGAGCTGTTTTTT. This gives the protein CASSLDRADTGELFF.

The genes are TRBV4-3 and TRBJ2-1, with 8 bases lining up with TRBD2. This CDR3 is built from 15 residues. Germline V lookup: CDR1 LGHNA, CDR2 YSLEER. The junction had 3 bases not matched to a gene; V was cut back by 1 base and J by 4 bases. CDR3 loop: CASSQAGGPYNEQFF. The CDR3 coding sequence is TGCGCCAGCAGCCAAGCGGGGGGGCCTTACAATGAGCAGTTCTTC.

The genes are TRBV14 and TRBJ2-3, with TRBD2 matching 7 bases. The length of the CDR3 is 16 residues. V lost 4 bases, J lost 1 base, and 8 bases stayed unmatched. Germline V lookup: CDR1 SGHDN, CDR2 FVKESK. CDR3 sequence reads: CASSRDSGVRTDTQYF. CDR3 in DNA: TGTGCCAGCAGCCGAGACAGCGGGGTCCGCACAGATACGCAGTATTTT.

This chain uses TRBV18 with TRBJ1-4; 7 bases match TRBD1. The CDR3 loop spans 17 amino acids. Germline CDR1 KGHSH, CDR2 LQKENI. V trimming: 1 base; J trimming: 3 bases; junction bases outside the gene matches: 8. CDR3 amino acids: CASSPQTGRSANEKLFF. The CDR3 coding sequence is TGTGCCAGCTCACCACAGACAGGGAGATCGGCTAATGAAAAACTGTTTTTT.

V gene TRBV2 combines with J gene TRBJ2-6; 10 bases map to TRBD1. Trimming took 4 bases from V and 1 from J; bases not matched to a gene: 7. CDR1 is SNHLY and CDR2 is FYNNEI in the germline V gene. The CDR3 loop spans 18 amino acids. The CDR3 sequence is CASSGRGTGVSGANVLTF. In DNA form, the CDR3 reads TGTGCCAGCAGTGGTAGAGGGACAGGGGTGTCTGGGGCCAACGTCCTGACTTTC. Looking up the rest from reference TRBV2 and TRBJ2-6 gives the full variable domain: EPEVTQTPSHQVTQMGQEVILRCVPISNHLYFYWYRQILGQKVEFLVSFYNNEISEKSEIFDDQFSVERPDGSNFTLKIRSTKLEDSAMYFCASSGRGTGVSGANVLTFGAGSRLTVL.

The chain recombines TRBV6-1 with TRBJ1-5; D not certain. V was clipped by 6 bases and J by 0 bases, with 12 bases between them. The germline CDR1 and CDR2 sequences are MNHNS and SASEGT. The CDR3 has 15 residues. The CDR3 region is CASSQPSNSNQPQHF. The CDR3 region has the DNA TGTGCCAGCAGCCAACCGAGTAATAGCAATCAGCCCCAGCATTTT.